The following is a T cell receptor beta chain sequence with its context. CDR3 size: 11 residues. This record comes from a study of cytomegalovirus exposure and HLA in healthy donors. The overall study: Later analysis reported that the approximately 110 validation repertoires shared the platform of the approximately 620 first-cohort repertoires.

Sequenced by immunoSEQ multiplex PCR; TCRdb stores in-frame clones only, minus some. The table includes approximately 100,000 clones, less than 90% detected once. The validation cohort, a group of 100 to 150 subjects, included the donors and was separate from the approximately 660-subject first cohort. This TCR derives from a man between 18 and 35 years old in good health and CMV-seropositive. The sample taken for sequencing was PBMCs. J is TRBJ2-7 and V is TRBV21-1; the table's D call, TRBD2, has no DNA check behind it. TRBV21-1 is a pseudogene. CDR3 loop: CASSKGGEQYF. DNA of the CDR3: TGTGCCAGCAGCAAGGGGGGCGAGCAGTACTTC.